Presented here are 8 T cell receptor beta chains from one specimen sequenced in a study of blood T cell repertoires in COVID-19. Sequenced by immunoSEQ multiplex PCR; TCRdb stores in-frame clones only, minus some. In the table there are over 50,000 clones, 85% to 90% of which are singletons. Sample: peripheral blood. Receptors originate from a man aged 65 to 85 with active COVID-19.

V gene TRBV6-2 or TRBV6-3 combines with J gene TRBJ1-2; no clear D gene. Trimming took 0 bases from V and 2 from J, leaving 10 bases between them. Looked up from germline, CDR1 is MNHEY and CDR2 is SVGEGT. CDR3 size: 15 residues. Written as DNA, the CDR3 is TGTGCCAGCAGTTACTCGAGTGAGGGCAACTATGGCTACACCTTC. Its translation: CASSYSSEGNYGYTF.

This chain's CDR3 is CATSGPPQETQYF. The CDR3 DNA is TGTGCCACCAGCGGTCCACCACAAGAGACCCAGTACTTC. The V gene is TRBV24-1, the J gene TRBJ2-5; D gene uncertain. The V gene lost 7 bases and the J gene lost 2 bases, with 10 bases spanning the gap. Germline loops: CDR1 KGHDR, CDR2 SFDVKD. The CDR3 covers 13 residues.

In regard to this clone: The sample carries other DNA sequences with the same CDR3. V usage is TRBV18 and J usage is TRBJ2-7; the match to TRBD1 covers 7 bases. V lost 5 bases, J lost 3 bases, and 4 bases stayed unmatched. The germline V gene encodes CDR1 KGHSH and CDR2 LQKENI. The CDR3 covers 13 residues. CDR3 sequence (DNA): TGTGCCAGCTCAAGGGACAGAGGCTACGAGCAGTACTTC. This translates into CASSRDRGYEQYF. The variable domain in full, completed from reference TRBV18 and TRBJ2-7, reads NAGVMQNPRHLVRRRGQEARLRCSPMKGHSHVYWYRQLPEEGLKFMVYLQKENIIDESGMPKERFSAEFPKEGPSILRIQQVVRGDSAAYFCASSRDRGYEQYFGPGTRLTVT.

J is TRBJ2-1 and V is TRBV7-3, with D perhaps matching TRBD1 (6 bases). This CDR3 spans 13 amino acids. Germline CDR1 and CDR2: SGHTA and FQGTGA. The ends were cut back, 2 bases at V and 7 bases at J, with 9 bases in the middle. CDR3 DNA sequence: TGTGCCAGCAGCTTAGGACAGAGGAATGAGCAGTTCTTC. Encoded protein: CASSLGQRNEQFF.

The rearrangement links TRBV19 to TRBJ1-5; the match to TRBD1 covers 10 bases. Germline V gene lookup returns CDR1 LNHDA and CDR2 SQIVND (reference sequence). The CDR3 totals 15 residues. V was pared by 6 bases and J by 11 bases, with 13 bases of the junction left unmatched. The CDR3 region is CASSSGTGASAAQHF. The DNA for the CDR3 is TGTGCCAGTAGCTCCGGGACAGGGGCCTCCGCAGCCCAGCATTTT.

The chain joins TRBV11-2 to TRBJ1-6; tentatively, D is TRBD1 (5 bases). V was cut by 1 base and J by 6 bases, with 13 bases left in between. This CDR3 is built from 16 residues. Germline assignment: CDR1 SGHAT and CDR2 FQNNGV. CDR3 loop: CASSLGPIDSNSPLHF. CDR3 in DNA: TGTGCCAGCAGCTTAGGCCCCATCGACAGTAATTCACCCCTCCACTTT. Together with reference TRBV11-2 and TRBJ1-6, the CDR3 gives the full variable domain: EAGVAQSPRYKIIEKRQSVAFWCNPISGHATLYWYQQILGQGPKLLIQFQNNGVVDDSQLPKDRFSAERLKGVDSTLKIQPAKLEDSAVYLCASSLGPIDSNSPLHFGNGTRLTVT.

This clone was picked up one time. The rearrangement links TRBV6-1 to TRBJ2-3; no definite D call. Germline CDR1 MNHNS, CDR2 SASEGT. The CDR3 has 16 residues. Trimming pared 1 base from V and 1 base from J, leaving 12 bases between. The chain's CDR3 is CASSEVKLARTDTQYF. CDR3 coding DNA: TGTGCCAGCAGTGAAGTAAAGTTGGCCCGCACAGATACGCAGTATTTT.

The CDR3: CASHRGLGSGNTIYF. The CDR3 coding sequence is TGTGCCAGCCACAGGGGTCTTGGCTCTGGAAACACCATATATTTT. The chain is built from TRBV3-1 (or the pseudogene TRBV3-2) and TRBJ1-3; 7 bases match TRBD1. V shed 8 bases, J shed 0 bases, and the junction held 7 bases outside the gene matches. This CDR3 has 15 residues. Germline assignment: CDR1 LGHDT and CDR2 YNNKEL (reference sequence).